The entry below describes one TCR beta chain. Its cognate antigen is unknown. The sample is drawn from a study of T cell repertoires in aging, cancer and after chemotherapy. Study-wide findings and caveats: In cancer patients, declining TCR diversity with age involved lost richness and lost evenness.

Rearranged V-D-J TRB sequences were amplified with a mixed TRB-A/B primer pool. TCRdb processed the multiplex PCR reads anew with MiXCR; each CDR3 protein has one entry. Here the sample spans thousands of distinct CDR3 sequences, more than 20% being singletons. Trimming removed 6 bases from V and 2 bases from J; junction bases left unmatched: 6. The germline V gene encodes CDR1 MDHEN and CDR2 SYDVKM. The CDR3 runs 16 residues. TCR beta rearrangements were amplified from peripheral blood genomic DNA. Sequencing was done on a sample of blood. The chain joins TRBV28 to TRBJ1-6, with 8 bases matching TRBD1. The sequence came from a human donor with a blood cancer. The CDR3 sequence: CASSEDRDTYNSPLHF. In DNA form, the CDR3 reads TGTGCCAGCAGCGAGGACAGGGACACCTATAATTCACCCCTCCACTTT.